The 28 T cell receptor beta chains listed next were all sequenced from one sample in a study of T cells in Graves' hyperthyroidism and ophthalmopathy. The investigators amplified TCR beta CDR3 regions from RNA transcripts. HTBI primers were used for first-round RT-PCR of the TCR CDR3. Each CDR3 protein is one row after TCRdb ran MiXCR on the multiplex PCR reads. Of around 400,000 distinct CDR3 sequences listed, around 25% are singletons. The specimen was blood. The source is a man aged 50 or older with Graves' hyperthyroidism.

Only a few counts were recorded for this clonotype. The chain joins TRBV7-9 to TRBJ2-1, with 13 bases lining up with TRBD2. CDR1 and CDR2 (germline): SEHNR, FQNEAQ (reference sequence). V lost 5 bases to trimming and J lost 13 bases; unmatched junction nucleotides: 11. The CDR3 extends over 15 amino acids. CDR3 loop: CASSATGLAGASQFF. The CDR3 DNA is TGTGCCAGCAGCGCAACCGGACTAGCGGGAGCATCTCAGTTCTTC.

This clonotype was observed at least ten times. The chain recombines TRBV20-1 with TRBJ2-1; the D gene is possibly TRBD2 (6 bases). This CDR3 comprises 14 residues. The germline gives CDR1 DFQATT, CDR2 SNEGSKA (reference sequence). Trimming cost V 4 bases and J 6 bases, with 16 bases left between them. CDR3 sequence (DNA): TGCAGTGCTATGTTTAGGACGGGGGTCAATGAGCAGTTCTTC. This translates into CSAMFRTGVNEQFF.

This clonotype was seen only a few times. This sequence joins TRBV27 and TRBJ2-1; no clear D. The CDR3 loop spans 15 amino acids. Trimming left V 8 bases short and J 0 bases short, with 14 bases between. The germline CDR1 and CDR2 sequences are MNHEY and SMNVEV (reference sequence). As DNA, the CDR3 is TGTGCCAGCCGTGTTCTAGATAGCTCCTACAATGAGCAGTTCTTC. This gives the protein CASRVLDSSYNEQFF.

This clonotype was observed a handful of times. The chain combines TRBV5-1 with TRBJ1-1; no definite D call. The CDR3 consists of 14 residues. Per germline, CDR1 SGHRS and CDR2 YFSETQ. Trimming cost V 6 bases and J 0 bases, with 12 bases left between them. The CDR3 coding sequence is TGCGCCAGCAAACCCGGTGGGGTGAACACTGAAGCTTTCTTT. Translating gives CASKPGGVNTEAFF.

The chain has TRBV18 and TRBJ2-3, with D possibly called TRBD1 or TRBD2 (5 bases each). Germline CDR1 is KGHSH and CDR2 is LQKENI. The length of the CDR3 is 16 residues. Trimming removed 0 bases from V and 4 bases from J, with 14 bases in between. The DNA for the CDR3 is TGTGCCAGCTCACCACCGTCTCAGGTGGGGGCAGATACGCAGTATTTT. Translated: CASSPPSQVGADTQYF.

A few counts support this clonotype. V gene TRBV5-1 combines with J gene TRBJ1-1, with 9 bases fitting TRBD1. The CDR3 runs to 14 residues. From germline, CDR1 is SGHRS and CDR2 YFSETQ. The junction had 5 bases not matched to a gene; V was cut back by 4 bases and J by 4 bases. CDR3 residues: CASSKGQGSTEAFF. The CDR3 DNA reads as TGCGCCAGCAGCAAGGGACAGGGAAGCACTGAAGCTTTCTTT.

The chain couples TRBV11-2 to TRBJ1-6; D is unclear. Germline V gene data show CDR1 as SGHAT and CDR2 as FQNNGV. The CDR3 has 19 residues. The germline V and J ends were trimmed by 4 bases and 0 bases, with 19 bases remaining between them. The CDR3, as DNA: TGTGCCAGCAGCTCCTCCTTTTACGGAGAAAGCTCCTATAATTCACCCCTCCACTTT. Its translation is CASSSSFYGESSYNSPLHF.

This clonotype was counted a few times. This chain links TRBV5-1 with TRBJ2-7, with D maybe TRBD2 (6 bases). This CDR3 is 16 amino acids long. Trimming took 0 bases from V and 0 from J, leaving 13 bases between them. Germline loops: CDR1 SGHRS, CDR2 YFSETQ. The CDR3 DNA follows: TGCGCCAGCAGCTTGGAACAGCGGACTAACTCCTACGAGCAGTACTTC. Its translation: CASSLEQRTNSYEQYF.

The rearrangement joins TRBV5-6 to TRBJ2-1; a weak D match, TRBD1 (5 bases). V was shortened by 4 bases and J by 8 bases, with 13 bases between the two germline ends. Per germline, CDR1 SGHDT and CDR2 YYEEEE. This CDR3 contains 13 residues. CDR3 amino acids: CASSLRQTDEQFF. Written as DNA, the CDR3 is TGTGCCAGCAGCCTTAGACAGACGGATGAGCAGTTCTTC.

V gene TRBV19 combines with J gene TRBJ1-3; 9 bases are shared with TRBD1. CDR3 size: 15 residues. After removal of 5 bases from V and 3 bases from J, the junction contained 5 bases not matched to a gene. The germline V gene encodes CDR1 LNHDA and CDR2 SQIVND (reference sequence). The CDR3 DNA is TGTGCCAGTAGTCAACAGGGGGCGCGTGGAAACACCATATATTTT. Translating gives CASSQQGARGNTIYF.

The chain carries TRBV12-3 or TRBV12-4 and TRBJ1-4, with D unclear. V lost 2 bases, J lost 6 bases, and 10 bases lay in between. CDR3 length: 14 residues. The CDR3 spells CASSLLGHDEKLFF. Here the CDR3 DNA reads TGTGCCAGCAGTTTACTAGGCCACGATGAAAAACTGTTTTTT.

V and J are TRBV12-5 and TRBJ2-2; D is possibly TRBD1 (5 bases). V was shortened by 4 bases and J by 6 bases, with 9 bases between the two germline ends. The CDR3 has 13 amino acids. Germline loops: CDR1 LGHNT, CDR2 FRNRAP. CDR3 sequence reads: CASGSTAPGELFF. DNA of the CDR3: TGTGCTAGTGGTTCGACAGCTCCCGGGGAGCTGTTTTTT. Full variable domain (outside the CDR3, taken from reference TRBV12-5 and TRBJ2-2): DARVTQTPRHKVTEMGQEVTMRCQPILGHNTVFWYRQTMMQGLELLAYFRNRAPLDDSGMPKDRFSAEMPDATLATLKIQPSEPRDSAVYFCASGSTAPGELFFGEGSRLTVL.

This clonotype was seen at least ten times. The CDR3 sequence: CASSTTGTGGEQYF. CDR3 nucleotide sequence: TGTGCCAGCAGCACAACCGGGACAGGGGGCGAGCAGTACTTC. The gene calls are TRBV3-1 and TRBJ2-7; 11 bases line up with TRBD1. Germline trimming cut 5 bases from V and 6 bases from J; bases unmatched to any gene: 6. This CDR3 comprises 14 residues. In germline, CDR1 is LGHDT, CDR2 YNNKEL (reference sequence).

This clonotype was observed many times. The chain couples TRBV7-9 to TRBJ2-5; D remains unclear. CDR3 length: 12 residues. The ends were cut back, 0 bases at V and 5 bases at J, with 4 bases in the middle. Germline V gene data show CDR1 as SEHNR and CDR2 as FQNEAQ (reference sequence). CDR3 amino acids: CASSLAPETQYF. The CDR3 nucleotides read TGTGCCAGCAGCTTAGCGCCCGAGACCCAGTACTTC. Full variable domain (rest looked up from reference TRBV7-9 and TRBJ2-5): DTGVSQNPRHKITKRGQNVTFRCDPISEHNRLYWYRQTLGQGPEFLTYFQNEAQLEKSRLLSDRFSAERPKGSFSTLEIQRTEQGDSAMYLCASSLAPETQYFGPGTRLLVL.

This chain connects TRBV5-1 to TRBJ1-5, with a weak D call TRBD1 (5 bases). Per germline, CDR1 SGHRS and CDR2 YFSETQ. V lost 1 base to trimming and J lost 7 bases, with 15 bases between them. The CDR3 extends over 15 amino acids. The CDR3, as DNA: TGCGCCAGCAGCTTGACTGGGGACGGAGGGCAGCCCCAGCATTTT. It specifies CASSLTGDGGQPQHF.

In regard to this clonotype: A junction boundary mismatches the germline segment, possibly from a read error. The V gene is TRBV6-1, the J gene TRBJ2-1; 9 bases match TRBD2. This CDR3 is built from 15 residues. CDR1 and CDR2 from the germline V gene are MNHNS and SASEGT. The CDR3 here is CASSLTSGSFNEQFF. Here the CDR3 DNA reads TGTGCCAGCAGTCTGACTAGCGGCTCCTTCAATGAGCAGTTCTTC.

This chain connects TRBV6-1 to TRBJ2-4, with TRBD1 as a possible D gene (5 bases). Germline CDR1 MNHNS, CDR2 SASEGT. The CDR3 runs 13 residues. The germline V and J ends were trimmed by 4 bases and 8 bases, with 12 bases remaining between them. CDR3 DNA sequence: TGTGCCAGCAGTGGGCCCCTAGGGGACATTCAGTACTTC. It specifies CASSGPLGDIQYF.

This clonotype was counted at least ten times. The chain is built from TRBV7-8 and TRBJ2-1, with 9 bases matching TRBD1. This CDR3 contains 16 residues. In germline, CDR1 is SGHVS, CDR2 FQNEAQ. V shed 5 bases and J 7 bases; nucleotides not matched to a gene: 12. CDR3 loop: CASSAYAGTGNNEQFF. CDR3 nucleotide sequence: TGTGCCAGCAGCGCATACGCCGGGACAGGGAATAATGAGCAGTTCTTC. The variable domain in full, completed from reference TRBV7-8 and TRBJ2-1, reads GAGVSQSPRYKVAKRGQDVALRCDPISGHVSLFWYQQALGQGPEFLTYFQNEAQLDKSGLPSDRFFAERPEGSVSTLKIQRTQQEDSAVYLCASSAYAGTGNNEQFFGPGTRLTVL.

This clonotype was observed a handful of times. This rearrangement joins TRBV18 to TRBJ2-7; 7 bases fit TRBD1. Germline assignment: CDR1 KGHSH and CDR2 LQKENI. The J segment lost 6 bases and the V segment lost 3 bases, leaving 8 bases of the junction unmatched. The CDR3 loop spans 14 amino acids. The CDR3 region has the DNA TGTGCCAGCTCACCCGTAACCAACAGGGGCGAGCAGTACTTC. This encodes CASSPVTNRGEQYF.

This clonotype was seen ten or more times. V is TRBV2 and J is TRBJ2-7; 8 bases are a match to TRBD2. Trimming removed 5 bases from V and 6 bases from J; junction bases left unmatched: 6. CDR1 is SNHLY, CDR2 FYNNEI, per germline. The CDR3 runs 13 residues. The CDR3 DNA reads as TGTGCCAGCAGTAGGGGACTAGATAGCGAGCAGTACTTC. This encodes CASSRGLDSEQYF.

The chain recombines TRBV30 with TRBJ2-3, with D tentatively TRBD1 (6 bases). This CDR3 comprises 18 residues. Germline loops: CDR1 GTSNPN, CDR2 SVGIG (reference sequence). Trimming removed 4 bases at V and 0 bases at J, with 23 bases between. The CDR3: CAWIGIGQTVDSTDTQYF. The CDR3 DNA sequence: TGTGCCTGGATTGGGATAGGACAGACTGTAGATAGCACAGATACGCAGTATTTT.

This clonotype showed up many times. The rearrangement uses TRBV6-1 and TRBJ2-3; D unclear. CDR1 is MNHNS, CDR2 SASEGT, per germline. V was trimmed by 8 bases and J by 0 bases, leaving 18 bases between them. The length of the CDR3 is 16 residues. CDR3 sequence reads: CASHRYQEISTDTQYF. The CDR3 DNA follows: TGTGCCAGCCACCGATATCAGGAGATTAGCACAGATACGCAGTATTTT.

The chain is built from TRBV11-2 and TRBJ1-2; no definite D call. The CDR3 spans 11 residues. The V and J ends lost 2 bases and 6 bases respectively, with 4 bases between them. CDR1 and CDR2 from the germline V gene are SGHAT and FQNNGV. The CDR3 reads CASSLTDGYTF. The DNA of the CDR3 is TGTGCCAGCAGCTTAACAGATGGCTACACCTTC.

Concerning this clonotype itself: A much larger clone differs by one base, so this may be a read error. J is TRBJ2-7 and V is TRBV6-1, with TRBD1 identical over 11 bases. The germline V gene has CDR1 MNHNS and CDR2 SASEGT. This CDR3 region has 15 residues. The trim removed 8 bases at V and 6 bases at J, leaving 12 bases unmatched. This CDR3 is CASGRPGTGGSEQYF. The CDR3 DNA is TGTGCCAGCGGCCGACCCGGGACAGGGGGTTCCGAGCAGTACTTC.

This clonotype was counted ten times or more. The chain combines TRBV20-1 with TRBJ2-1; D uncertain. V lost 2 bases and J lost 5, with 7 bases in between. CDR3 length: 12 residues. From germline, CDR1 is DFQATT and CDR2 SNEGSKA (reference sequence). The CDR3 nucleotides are TGCAGTGCTAGAATAACAGACAATGAGCAGTTCTTC. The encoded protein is CSARITDNEQFF.

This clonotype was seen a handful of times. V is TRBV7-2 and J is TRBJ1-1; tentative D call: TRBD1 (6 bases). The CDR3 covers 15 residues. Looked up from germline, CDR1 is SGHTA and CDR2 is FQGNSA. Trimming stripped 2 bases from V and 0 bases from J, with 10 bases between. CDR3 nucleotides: TGTGCCAGCAGCTTATTGGGACACCTGAACACTGAAGCTTTCTTT. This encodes CASSLLGHLNTEAFF. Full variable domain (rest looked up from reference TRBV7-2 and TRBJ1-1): GAGVSQSPSNKVTEKGKDVELRCDPISGHTALYWYRQSLGQGLEFLIYFQGNSAPDKSGLPSDRFSAERTGGSVSTLTIQRTQQEDSAVYLCASSLLGHLNTEAFFGQGTRLTVV.

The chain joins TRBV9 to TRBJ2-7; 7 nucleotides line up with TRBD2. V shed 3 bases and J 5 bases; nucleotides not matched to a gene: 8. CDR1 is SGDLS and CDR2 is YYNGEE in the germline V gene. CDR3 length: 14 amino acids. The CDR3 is CASSDKAGSHEQYF. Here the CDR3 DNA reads TGTGCCAGCAGCGACAAAGCGGGATCGCACGAGCAGTACTTC.

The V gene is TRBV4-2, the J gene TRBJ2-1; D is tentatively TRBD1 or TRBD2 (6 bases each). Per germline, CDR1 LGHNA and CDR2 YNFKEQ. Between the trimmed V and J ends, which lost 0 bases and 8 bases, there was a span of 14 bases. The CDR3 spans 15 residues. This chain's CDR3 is CASSQDWGAKDEQFF. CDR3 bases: TGTGCCAGCAGCCAAGATTGGGGGGCCAAGGATGAGCAGTTCTTC.